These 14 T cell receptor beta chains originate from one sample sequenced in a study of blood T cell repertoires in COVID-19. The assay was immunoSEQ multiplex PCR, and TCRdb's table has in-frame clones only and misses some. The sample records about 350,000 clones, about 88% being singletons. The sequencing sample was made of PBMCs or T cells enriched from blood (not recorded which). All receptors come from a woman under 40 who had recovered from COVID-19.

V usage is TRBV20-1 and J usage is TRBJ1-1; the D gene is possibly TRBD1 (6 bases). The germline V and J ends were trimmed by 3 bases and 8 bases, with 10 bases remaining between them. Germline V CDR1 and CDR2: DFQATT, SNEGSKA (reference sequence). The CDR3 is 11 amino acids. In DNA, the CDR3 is TGCAGTGCTAGGGACGACAGGGAAGCTTTCTTT. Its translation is CSARDDREAFF.

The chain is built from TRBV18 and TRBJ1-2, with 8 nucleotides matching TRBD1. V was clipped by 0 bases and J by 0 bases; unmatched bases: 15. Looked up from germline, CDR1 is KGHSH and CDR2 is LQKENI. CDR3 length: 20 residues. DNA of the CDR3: TGTGCCAGCTCACCACCGGGGACAGGCCGGGACTCCAGCGCTAACTATGGCTACACCTTC. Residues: CASSPPGTGRDSSANYGYTF.

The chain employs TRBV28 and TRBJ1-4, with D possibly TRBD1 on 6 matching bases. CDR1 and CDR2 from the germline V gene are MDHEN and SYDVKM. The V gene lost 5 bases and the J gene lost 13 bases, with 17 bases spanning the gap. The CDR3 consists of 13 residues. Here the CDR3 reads CASSPRDTLLLFF. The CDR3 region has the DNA TGTGCCAGCAGTCCCCGGGACACCCTCTTACTGTTTTTT.

This CDR3 reads CAWSSFRANVLTF. The CDR3, as DNA: TGTGCCTGGAGTTCCTTTCGGGCCAACGTCCTGACTTTC. The rearrangement joins TRBV30 to TRBJ2-6; D gene ambiguous. With 2 bases removed from V and 5 bases from J, the gap between germline ends came to 7 bases. CDR3 length: 13 residues. Per the germline V gene, CDR1 is GTSNPN and CDR2 is SVGIG (reference sequence).

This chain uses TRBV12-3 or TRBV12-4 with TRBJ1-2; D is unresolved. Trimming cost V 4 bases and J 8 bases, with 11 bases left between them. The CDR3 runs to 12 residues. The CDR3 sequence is CASSSREGGYTF. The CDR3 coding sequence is TGTGCCAGCAGTTCAAGGGAGGGCGGCTACACCTTC.

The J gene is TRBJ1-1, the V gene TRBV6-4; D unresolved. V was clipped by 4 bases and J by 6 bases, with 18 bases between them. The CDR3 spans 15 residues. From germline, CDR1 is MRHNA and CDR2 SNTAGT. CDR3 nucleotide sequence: TGTGCCAGCAGTGCCTCGGGTCTCCGGAGGGCTGAAGCTTTCTTT. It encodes CASSASGLRRAEAFF.

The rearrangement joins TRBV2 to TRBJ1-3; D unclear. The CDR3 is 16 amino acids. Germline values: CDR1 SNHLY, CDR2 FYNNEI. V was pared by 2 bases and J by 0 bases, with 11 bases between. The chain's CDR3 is CASSELPSFSGNTIYF. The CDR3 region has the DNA TGTGCCAGCAGTGAACTTCCGTCCTTCTCTGGAAACACCATATATTTT.

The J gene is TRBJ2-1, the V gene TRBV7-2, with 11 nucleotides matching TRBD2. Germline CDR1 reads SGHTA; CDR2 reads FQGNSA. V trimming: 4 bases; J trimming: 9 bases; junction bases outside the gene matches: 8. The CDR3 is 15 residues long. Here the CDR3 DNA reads TGTGCCAGCAGCTCTGCCGGGACTAGCGGTACTGAGCAGTTCTTC. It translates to CASSSAGTSGTEQFF. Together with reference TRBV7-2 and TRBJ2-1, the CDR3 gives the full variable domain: GAGVSQSPSNKVTEKGKDVELRCDPISGHTALYWYRQSLGQGLEFLIYFQGNSAPDKSGLPSDRFSAERTGGSVSTLTIQRTQQEDSAVYLCASSSAGTSGTEQFFGPGTRLTVL.

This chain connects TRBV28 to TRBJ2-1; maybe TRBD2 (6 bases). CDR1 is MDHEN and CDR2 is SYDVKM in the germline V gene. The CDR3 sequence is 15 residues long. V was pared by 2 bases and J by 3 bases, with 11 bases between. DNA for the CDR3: TGTGCCAGCAGTTTAGGTCAGGGACTCTACAATGAGCAGTTCTTC. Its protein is CASSLGQGLYNEQFF.

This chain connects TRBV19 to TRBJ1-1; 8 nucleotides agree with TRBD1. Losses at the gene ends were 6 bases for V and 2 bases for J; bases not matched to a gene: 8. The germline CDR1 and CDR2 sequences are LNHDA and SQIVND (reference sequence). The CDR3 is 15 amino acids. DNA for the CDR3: TGTGCCAGTAGAACAGGGGGAGGGTCTAACACTGAAGCTTTCTTT. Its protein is CASRTGGGSNTEAFF.

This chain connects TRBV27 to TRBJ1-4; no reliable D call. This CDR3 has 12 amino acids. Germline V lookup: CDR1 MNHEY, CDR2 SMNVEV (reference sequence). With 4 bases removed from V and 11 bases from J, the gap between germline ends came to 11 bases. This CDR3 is CASSSRGQKLFF. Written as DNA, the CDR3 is TGTGCCAGCAGTTCCCGGGGTCAGAAACTGTTTTTT.

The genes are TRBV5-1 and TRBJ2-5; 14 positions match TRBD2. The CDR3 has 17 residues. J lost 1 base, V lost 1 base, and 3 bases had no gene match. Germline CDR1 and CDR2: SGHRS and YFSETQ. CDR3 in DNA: TGCGCCAGCAGCTTGTCTGGACTAGCGGGGGGCCAAGAGACCCAGTACTTC. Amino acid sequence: CASSLSGLAGGQETQYF.

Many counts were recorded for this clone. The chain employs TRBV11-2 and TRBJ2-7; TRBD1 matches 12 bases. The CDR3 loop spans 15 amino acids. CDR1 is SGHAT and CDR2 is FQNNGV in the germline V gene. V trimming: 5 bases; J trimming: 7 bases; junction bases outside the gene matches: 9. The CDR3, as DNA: TGTGCCAGCAGCATCCGGGACAGGGGGCTTGGGGAGCAGTACTTC. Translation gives CASSIRDRGLGEQYF.

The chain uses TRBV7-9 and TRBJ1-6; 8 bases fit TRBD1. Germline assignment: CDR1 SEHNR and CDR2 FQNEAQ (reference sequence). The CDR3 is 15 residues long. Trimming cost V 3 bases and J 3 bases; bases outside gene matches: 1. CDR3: CASSLGQVYNSPLHF. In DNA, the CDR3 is TGTGCCAGCAGCTTGGGACAGGTCTATAATTCACCCCTCCACTTT.